This T cell receptor beta chain was obtained from a study of post-analysis software for immune sequencing data. This clonotype has a handful of counts. Its matching antigen is unknown. General study points: Four or five TRBV segments were more frequent in patients than controls; TRBV5-6, TRBV5-1 and TRBV20-1 belonged to this group. People with multiple sclerosis had a significantly lower normalized Chao1 diversity than controls did.

Carried by the TCR beta cDNA libraries were unique molecular identifiers. The T cell input of roughly 0.9 to 11 million gave about half a million cDNA molecules. MiXCR, applied by TCRdb to the PCR reads, yields one record per CDR3 protein. Counted here are about 820,000 distinct CDR3 sequences, roughly 58% occurring once; the ten biggest clones make up 4.6%. The CDR3 runs 14 residues. V lost 6 bases and J lost 2, with 12 bases in between. The chain couples TRBV12-3 or TRBV12-4 to TRBJ2-3; D might be TRBD1 (5 bases). The TCR was taken from a girl under 18 with multiple sclerosis. Sequencing was done on a sample of blood. CDR3 nucleotide sequence: TGTGCCAGCAGACAGGCCAGATCCACAGATACGCAGTATTTT. Its protein product is CASRQARSTDTQYF.